The clone carrying this T cell receptor (beta chain) was recorded once. This sample was included in a study of blood T cell repertoires in COVID-19. This table comes from immunoSEQ multiplex PCR, and its TCRdb copy is limited to in-frame clones, with some not included. The sample carries under 150,000 clones, around four fifths recorded once. V dropped 3 bases and J dropped 6 bases, with 9 bases sitting between them. The germline gives CDR1 SGDLS, CDR2 YYNGEE. The CDR3 spans 13 residues. The receptor was derived from a man aged 30 to 45 who had recovered from COVID-19. The rearrangement uses TRBV9 and TRBJ2-2, with D maybe TRBD2 (6 bases). What was sequenced was PBMCs or T cells enriched from blood (not recorded which). CDR3 sequence: CASSGLAPGELFF. The CDR3 region has the DNA TGTGCCAGCAGCGGCCTAGCGCCCGGGGAGCTGTTTTTT.